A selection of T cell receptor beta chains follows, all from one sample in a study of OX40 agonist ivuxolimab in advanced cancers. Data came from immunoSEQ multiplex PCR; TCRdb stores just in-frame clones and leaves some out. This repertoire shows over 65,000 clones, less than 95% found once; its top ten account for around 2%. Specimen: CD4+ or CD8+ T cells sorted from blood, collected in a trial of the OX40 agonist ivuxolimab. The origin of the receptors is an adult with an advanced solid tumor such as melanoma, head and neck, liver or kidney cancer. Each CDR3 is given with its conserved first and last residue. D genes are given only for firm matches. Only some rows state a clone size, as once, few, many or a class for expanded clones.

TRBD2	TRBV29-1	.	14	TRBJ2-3	TGCAGCGTTGCTAGCGGGGGGCGCACAGATACGCAGTATTTT	CSVASGGRTDTQYF
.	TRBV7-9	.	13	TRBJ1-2	TGTGCCAGCAGCTTCGGAGAACACTATGGCTACACCTTC	CASSFGEHYGYTF
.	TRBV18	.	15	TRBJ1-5	TGTGCCAGCTCACCACGTGGGCAGTCGGGTCAGCCCCAGCATTTT	CASSPRGQSGQPQHF
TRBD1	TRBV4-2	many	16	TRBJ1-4	TGTGCCAGCAGCCAAGTCGCACAGGGGGCTGGTGAAAAACTGTTTTTT	CASSQVAQGAGEKLFF
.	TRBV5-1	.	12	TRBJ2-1	TGCGCCAGCAGCTTGGTTTACAATGAGCAGTTCTTC	CASSLVYNEQFF
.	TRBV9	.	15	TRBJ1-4	TGTGCCAGCAGCGTAGGTCCCGGGGCTAATGAAAAACTGTTTTTT	CASSVGPGANEKLFF
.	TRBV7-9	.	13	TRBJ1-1	TGTGCCAGCAGCTTAGCAGCGGGACGGCAACAAATCTTT	CASSLAAGRQQIF
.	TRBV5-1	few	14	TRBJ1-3	TGCGCCAGCTCCCCGGCCCTCTCTGGAAACACCATATATTTT	CASSPALSGNTIYF
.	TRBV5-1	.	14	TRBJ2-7	TGCGCCAGCAGCTCCTCAGGAGCTACCTACGAGCAGTACTTC	CASSSSGATYEQYF
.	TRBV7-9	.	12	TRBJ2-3	TGTGCCAGCAGCTTCCACCGGGATACGCAGTATTTT	CASSFHRDTQYF
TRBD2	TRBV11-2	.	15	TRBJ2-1	TGTGCCAGCACCGTACCCAGCGGGATTAACAATGAGCAGTTCTTC	CASTVPSGINNEQFF
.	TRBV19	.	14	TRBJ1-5	TGTGCCAGTAGCCTGGACGCTACCAATCAGCCCCAGCATTTT	CASSLDATNQPQHF
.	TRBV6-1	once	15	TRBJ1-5	TGTGCCAGCAGTGAAGGTCGGGGTTCGGGTCAGCCCCAGCATTTT	CASSEGRGSGQPQHF
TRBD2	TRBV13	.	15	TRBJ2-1	TGTGCCAGCAGCCTGACTAGCGGGACCTACAATGAGCAGTTCTTC	CASSLTSGTYNEQFF
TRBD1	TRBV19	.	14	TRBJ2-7	TGTGCCAGTAGTGGACGACAGGGCTTCCGCGAGCAGTACTTC	CASSGRQGFREQYF
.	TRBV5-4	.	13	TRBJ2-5	TGTGCCAGCAGCTTGGACCCCTGGGGGACCCAGTACTTC	CASSLDPWGTQYF
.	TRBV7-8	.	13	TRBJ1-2	TGTGCCAGCAGCTTCGGGACGGACTATGGCTACACCTTC	CASSFGTDYGYTF
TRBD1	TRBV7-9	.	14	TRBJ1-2	TGTGCCAGCAGCTTAGCGGGACAGGGAGTTGGCTACACCTTC	CASSLAGQGVGYTF
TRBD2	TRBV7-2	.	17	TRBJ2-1	TGTGCCAGCAGCTTAGCGCTAATGACTAGCGGGTACAATGAGCAGTTCTTC	CASSLALMTSGYNEQFF
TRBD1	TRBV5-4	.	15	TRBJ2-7	TGTGCCAGCAGCTTTCCCGGGACAGGGTCTTACGAGCAGTACTTC	CASSFPGTGSYEQYF
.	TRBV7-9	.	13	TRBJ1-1	TGTGCCAGCAGCTTAGTTCCGGGAGGCGAAGCTTTCTTT	CASSLVPGGEAFF
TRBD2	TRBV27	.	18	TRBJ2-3	TGTGCCAGCAGTTTACTCGGACTAGCGGGACCCCTCTCAGATACGCAGTATTTT	CASSLLGLAGPLSDTQYF
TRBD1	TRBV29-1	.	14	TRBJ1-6	TGCAGCGCCAGGGACAGGGGTTTTGGTTCACCCCTCCACTTT	CSARDRGFGSPLHF
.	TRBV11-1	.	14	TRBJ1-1	TGTGCCAGCAGCTTAGTCGTCACGGGGCCTGAAGCTTTCTTT	CASSLVVTGPEAFF
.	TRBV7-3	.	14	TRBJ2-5	TGTGCCAGCAGCTTAACTGGGCAGGGGGAGACCCAGTACTTC	CASSLTGQGETQYF
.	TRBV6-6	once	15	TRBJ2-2	TGTGCCAGCAGTTCCCAAGGTCCGAACACCGGGGAGCTGTTTTTT	CASSSQGPNTGELFF
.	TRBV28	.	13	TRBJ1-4	TGTGCCAGCAGTACAAACCTACAGGGCAAACTGTTTTTT	CASSTNLQGKLFF
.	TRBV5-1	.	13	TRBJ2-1	TGCGCCAGCAGCCTGAGAATAGCTGGGGAGCAGTTCTTC	CASSLRIAGEQFF
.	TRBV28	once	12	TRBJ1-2	TGTGCCACGGCATGGCGTAACTATGGCTACACCTTC	CATAWRNYGYTF
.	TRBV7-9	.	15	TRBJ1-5	TGTGCCAGCAGCTTTGGGGCTTATGACAATCAGCCCCAGCATTTT	CASSFGAYDNQPQHF
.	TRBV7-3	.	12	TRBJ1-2	TGTGCCGGGCAGGGGACTAGCTGTGGCTACACCTTC	CAGQGTSCGYTF
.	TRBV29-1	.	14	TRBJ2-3	TGCAGCGTTGAAAGGACGGGAGGCACAGATACGCAGTATTTT	CSVERTGGTDTQYF
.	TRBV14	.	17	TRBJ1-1	TGTGCCAGCAGCCAAGCCTTCGGGACGGCAATGAACACTGAAGCTTTCTTT	CASSQAFGTAMNTEAFF
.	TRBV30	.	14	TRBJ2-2	TGTGCCTGGATGCGGACTACTAACACCGGGGAGCTGTTTTTT	CAWMRTTNTGELFF
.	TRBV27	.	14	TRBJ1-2	TGTGCCAGCGGGGCGGGGGCCGGGAACTATGGCTACACCTTC	CASGAGAGNYGYTF
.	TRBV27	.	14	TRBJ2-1	TGTGCCAGCAGTTTATATAGGAGCGTCCCTGAGCAGTTCTTC	CASSLYRSVPEQFF
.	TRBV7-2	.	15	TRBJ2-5	TGTGCCAGCAGGTCCGGGCGGGGATCACAAGAGACCCAGTACTTC	CASRSGRGSQETQYF
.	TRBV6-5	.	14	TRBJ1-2	TGTGCCAGCCTACCGTCCCTAGGGACTCGTCGCTACACCTTC	CASLPSLGTRRYTF
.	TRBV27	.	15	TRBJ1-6	TGTGCCAGCAGTTTCTGGGCATCCTATAATTCACCCCTCCACTTT	CASSFWASYNSPLHF
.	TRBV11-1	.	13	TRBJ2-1	TGTGCCAGCAGCTTAGATCGTGAGAGTGAGCAGTTCTTC	CASSLDRESEQFF
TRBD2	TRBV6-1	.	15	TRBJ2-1	TGTGCCAGCAGAAGCGGACTAGCGGGAGGCAATGAGCAGTTCTTC	CASRSGLAGGNEQFF
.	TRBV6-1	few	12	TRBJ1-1	TGTGCCGCCAGCCGGGGCGGGACTGAAGCTTTCTTT	CAASRGGTEAFF
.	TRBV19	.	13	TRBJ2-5	TGTGCCAGTAGTGCCGATATGCGGGAGACCCAGTACTTC	CASSADMRETQYF
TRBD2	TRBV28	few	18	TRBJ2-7	TGTGCCAGCAGTTTAGGTTTTGGACTAGCGGGGCTTAACTACGAGCAGTACTTC	CASSLGFGLAGLNYEQYF
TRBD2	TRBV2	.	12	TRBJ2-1	TGTGCCACGGGACTAGTTTTTAGTGAGCAGTTCTTC	CATGLVFSEQFF